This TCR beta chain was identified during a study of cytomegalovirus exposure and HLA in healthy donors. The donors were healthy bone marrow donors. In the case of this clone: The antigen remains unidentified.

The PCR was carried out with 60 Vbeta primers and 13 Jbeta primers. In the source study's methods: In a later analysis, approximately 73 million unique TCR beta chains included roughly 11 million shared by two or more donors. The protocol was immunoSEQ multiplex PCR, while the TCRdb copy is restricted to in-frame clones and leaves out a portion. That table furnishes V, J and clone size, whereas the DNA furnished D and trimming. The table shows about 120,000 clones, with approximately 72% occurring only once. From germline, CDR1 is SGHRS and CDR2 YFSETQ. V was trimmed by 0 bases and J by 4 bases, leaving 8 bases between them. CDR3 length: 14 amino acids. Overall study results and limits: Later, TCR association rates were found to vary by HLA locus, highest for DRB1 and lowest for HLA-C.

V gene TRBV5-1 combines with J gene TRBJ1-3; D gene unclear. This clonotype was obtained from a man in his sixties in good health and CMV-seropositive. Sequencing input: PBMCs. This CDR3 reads CASSLGAPGNTIYF. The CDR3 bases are TGCGCCAGCAGCTTGGGGGCCCCCGGAAACACCATATATTTT.